These 17 T cell receptor beta chains came from one sample sequenced in a study of T cells in narcolepsy. Method: immunoSEQ multiplex PCR; TCRdb's copy keeps in-frame clones and lacks some. Of fewer than 35,000 clones detected, around 83% appear once; the ten largest clones hold approximately 2.7%. The specimen sequenced was CD45RA- memory CD4+ T cells from PBMCs. The receptors were sampled from a human donor with narcolepsy.

The chain joins TRBV11-1 to TRBJ2-7; unclear D gene. Germline-derived CDR1 and CDR2 are SGHAT and FQDESV (reference sequence). Trimming stripped 1 base from V and 2 bases from J, with 12 bases between. The CDR3 consists of 15 residues. The CDR3 region is CASSLDAQVTYEQYF. The CDR3 DNA follows: TGTGCCAGCAGCTTAGACGCCCAGGTCACCTACGAGCAGTACTTC.

In DNA, the CDR3 is TGTGCCAGCAGTGAATTTCCTGGGTCTAACGAGCAGTACTTC. Translated: CASSEFPGSNEQYF. J is TRBJ2-7 and V is TRBV6-5; no definite D call. Trimming stripped 5 bases from V and 5 bases from J, with 16 bases between. Germline V CDR1 and CDR2: MNHEY, SVGAGI. The CDR3 consists of 14 residues.

The chain has TRBV25-1 and TRBJ1-1, with 8 bases matching TRBD1. Unmatched junction bases numbered 5, after V lost 6 bases and J lost 5 bases. The germline CDR1 and CDR2 sequences are MGHDK and SYGVNS. The CDR3 totals 13 residues. The CDR3 is CASRRTGRTEAFF. The CDR3, as DNA: TGTGCCAGCAGGCGGACAGGGAGAACTGAAGCTTTCTTT.

This chain links TRBV6-5 with TRBJ2-5; 10 nucleotides line up with TRBD1. The germline V gene has CDR1 MNHEY and CDR2 SVGAGI. J lost 2 bases, V lost 0 bases, and 3 bases had no gene match. The length of the CDR3 is 16 residues. CDR3 region: CASSYSGGQGQETQYF. In DNA form, the CDR3 reads TGTGCCAGCAGTTACTCAGGGGGACAGGGGCAAGAGACCCAGTACTTC.

The J gene is TRBJ1-1, the V gene TRBV28, with 9 bases that match TRBD1. This CDR3 has 15 residues. J lost 4 bases, V lost 3 bases, and 6 bases had no gene match. Looked up from germline, CDR1 is MDHEN and CDR2 is SYDVKM. CDR3 sequence reads: CASSFGGQGGTEAFF. Here the CDR3 DNA reads TGTGCCAGCAGTTTTGGGGGACAGGGAGGCACTGAAGCTTTCTTT.

The CDR3 reads CASSSGGDHGYTF. The CDR3 DNA is TGCGCCAGCAGCTCGGGGGGAGACCATGGCTACACCTTC. V gene TRBV5-1 combines with J gene TRBJ1-2, with TRBD1 as a possible D gene (5 bases). Germline-derived CDR1 and CDR2 are SGHRS and YFSETQ. Trimming shortened V by 3 bases and J by 6 bases, and 12 bases separated the two germline ends. The length of the CDR3 is 13 residues.

The V call is TRBV6-1, the J call TRBJ2-7; TRBD2 is a possible D gene (6 bases). CDR3 size: 14 residues. Germline V CDR1 and CDR2: MNHNS, SASEGT. Trimming removed 5 bases at V and 9 bases at J, with 20 bases between. The CDR3 DNA is TGTGCCAGCAGTTCCGGGGACTCCCGTAGGGGGCAGTACTTC. It encodes CASSSGDSRRGQYF.

The genes are TRBV15 and TRBJ2-7, with 9 bases matching TRBD1. CDR1 LNHNV and CDR2 YYDKDF come from the germline V gene (reference sequence). Trimming took 10 bases from V and 2 from J; bases not matched to a gene: 9. This CDR3 is built from 14 residues. Written as DNA, the CDR3 is TGTGCCATCAGTACAGGGGGCTTTCCCTACGAGCAGTACTTC. Protein: CAISTGGFPYEQYF.

V gene TRBV5-8 combines with J gene TRBJ2-1; TRBD1 matches 7 bases. Germline V CDR1 and CDR2: SGHTS, YDEGEE. The CDR3 sequence is 15 residues long. Trimming removed 4 bases from V and 0 bases from J; junction bases left unmatched: 4. The CDR3 region is CASSNRGGSYNEQFF. The CDR3 region has the DNA TGTGCCAGCAGCAACAGGGGCGGCTCCTACAATGAGCAGTTCTTC.

This chain links TRBV27 with TRBJ2-7; weak D call: TRBD1 (5 bases). CDR3 length equals 15 residues. Germline CDR1 reads MNHEY; CDR2 reads SMNVEV (reference sequence). Trimming removed 2 bases at V and 4 bases at J, with 15 bases between. DNA for the CDR3: TGTGCCAGCAGTTTAAGAGGAGACAGACCATACGAGCAGTACTTC. The encoded protein is CASSLRGDRPYEQYF.

The genes are TRBV6-5 and TRBJ1-1; D not resolved. The germline V and J ends were trimmed by 4 bases and 5 bases, with 11 bases remaining between them. The CDR3 has 13 amino acids. The V gene's germline CDR1 is MNHEY and CDR2 SVGAGI. The chain's CDR3 is CASSSFSETEAFF. CDR3 coding DNA: TGTGCCAGCAGTTCCTTTTCGGAAACTGAAGCTTTCTTT.

The chain has TRBV6-1 and TRBJ2-1, with D perhaps matching TRBD1 (5 bases). The CDR3 spans 12 residues. The V end lost 6 bases, the J end lost 2 bases, and 5 bases lay between the germline ends. Germline V gene lookup returns CDR1 MNHNS and CDR2 SASEGT. CDR3 in DNA: TGTGCCAGCAGGGACACCTACAATGAGCAGTTCTTC. It specifies CASRDTYNEQFF.

The chain combines TRBV18 with TRBJ1-5; the D gene is possibly TRBD1 (5 bases). The CDR3 covers 16 residues. The germline V and J ends were trimmed by 3 bases and 4 bases, with 16 bases remaining between them. Germline CDR1 KGHSH, CDR2 LQKENI. CDR3 in DNA: TGTGCCAGCTCACCCGGCGGAGAGGGGTTAAATCAGCCCCAGCATTTT. Encoded protein: CASSPGGEGLNQPQHF.

This rearrangement joins TRBV7-2 to TRBJ1-2; TRBD1 matches 11 bases. There are 15 residues in the CDR3. The germline V gene has CDR1 SGHTA and CDR2 FQGNSA. J lost 1 base, V lost 5 bases, and 3 bases had no gene match. CDR3 DNA: TGTGCCAGCAGCCAGGACAGGGGGCGTAACTATGGCTACACCTTC. It codes for CASSQDRGRNYGYTF.

J is TRBJ2-3 and V is TRBV28; D is ambiguous. Germline V CDR1 and CDR2: MDHEN, SYDVKM. The V end was cut by 6 bases, the J end by 8 bases, with 15 bases between. This CDR3 contains 13 residues. The CDR3 loop reads CASSPSVVGTQYF. The CDR3 DNA sequence: TGTGCCAGCAGCCCATCGGTAGTGGGTACGCAGTATTTT.

This chain's CDR3 is CASSFNPLASSYNEQFF. The DNA of the CDR3 is TGTGCCAGCAGTTTTAACCCACTAGCTAGCTCCTACAATGAGCAGTTCTTC. The V and J genes are TRBV27 and TRBJ2-1, with TRBD2 as a possible D gene (6 bases). CDR1 MNHEY and CDR2 SMNVEV come from the germline V gene (reference sequence). This CDR3 region has 17 residues. The V gene lost 3 bases and the J gene lost 0 bases, with 15 bases spanning the gap.

The J gene is TRBJ1-3, the V gene TRBV30; weak D call: TRBD1 (5 bases). This CDR3 is built from 16 residues. Germline V gene lookup returns CDR1 GTSNPN and CDR2 SVGIG (reference sequence). With 1 base removed from V and 4 bases from J, the gap between germline ends came to 17 bases. The DNA for the CDR3 is TGTGCCTGGAGTGGATCACCGGGACGAGGGGGAAACACCATATATTTT. Translation gives CAWSGSPGRGGNTIYF.